This section outlines one T cell receptor beta chain sequence together with its context. This CDR3 is built from 13 residues. Germline lookup yields CDR1 MRHNA and CDR2 SNTAGT. This sample stems from a study of blood T cell repertoires in COVID-19. Study context: In each case, the material was cDNA or gDNA derived from T cells, B-cell-depleted T cells, or PBMCs.

This table comes from immunoSEQ multiplex PCR, and its TCRdb copy is limited to in-frame clones, with some not included. The repertoire has under 150,000 clones, about four fifths of them found once; the top ten carry about 8.1%. Material for sequencing was peripheral blood. This sequence joins TRBV6-4 and TRBJ1-1; 9 bases agree with TRBD1. The receptor was derived from a woman aged 35 to 49 with acute or convalescent COVID-19. Here the CDR3 DNA reads TGTAGGAGGGGACAGGGCGAAAACACTGAAGCTTTCTTT. It yields the protein CRRGQGENTEAFF.